The TCR beta chain under discussion was sequenced for a study of beta chain features in type 1 diabetes. Reverse transcription of all isolated RNA meant that expressed TCRB transcripts were sequenced. Method: immunoSEQ multiplex PCR; TCRdb's copy keeps in-frame clones and lacks some. Among 200,000 to 300,000 clones listed, 68% were seen once. This CDR3 is built from 13 residues. Germline-derived CDR1 and CDR2 are SEHNR and FQNEAQ (reference sequence). V lost 5 bases and J 8 bases, leaving 15 bases between the germline ends. The rearrangement joins TRBV7-9 to TRBJ1-2; D perhaps matches TRBD1 (6 bases). The clonotype was recovered from a man aged 30-40 years in good health. The sample was naive CD4+ T cells from blood. The chain's CDR3 is CASSPDRVGGYTF. Written as DNA, the CDR3 is TGTGCCAGCAGCCCGGACAGAGTCGGCGGCTACACCTTC.